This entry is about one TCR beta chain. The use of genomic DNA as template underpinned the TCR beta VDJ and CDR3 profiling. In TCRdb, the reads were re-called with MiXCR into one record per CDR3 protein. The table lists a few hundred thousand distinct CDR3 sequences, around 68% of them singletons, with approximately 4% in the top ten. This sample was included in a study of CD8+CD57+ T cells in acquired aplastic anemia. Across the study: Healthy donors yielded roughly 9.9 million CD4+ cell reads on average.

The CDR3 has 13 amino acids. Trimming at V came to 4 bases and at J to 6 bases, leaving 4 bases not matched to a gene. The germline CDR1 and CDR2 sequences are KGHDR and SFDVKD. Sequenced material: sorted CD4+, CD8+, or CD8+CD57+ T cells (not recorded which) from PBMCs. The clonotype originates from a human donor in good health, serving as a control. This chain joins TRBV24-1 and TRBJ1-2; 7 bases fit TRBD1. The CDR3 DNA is TGTGCCACCAGTGACAGACAGGGCGATGGCTACACCTTC. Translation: CATSDRQGDGYTF.